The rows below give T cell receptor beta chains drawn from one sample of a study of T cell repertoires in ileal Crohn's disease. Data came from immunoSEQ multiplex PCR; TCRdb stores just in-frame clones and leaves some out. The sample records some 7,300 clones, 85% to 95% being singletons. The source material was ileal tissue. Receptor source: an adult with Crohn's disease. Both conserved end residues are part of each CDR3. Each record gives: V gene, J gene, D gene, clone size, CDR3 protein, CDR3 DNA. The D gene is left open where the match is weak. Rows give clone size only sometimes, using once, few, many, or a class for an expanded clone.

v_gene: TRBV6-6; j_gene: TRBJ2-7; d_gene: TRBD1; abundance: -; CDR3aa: CASSVVQGSYEQYF; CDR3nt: TGTGCCAGCAGTGTAGTACAGGGGTCCTACGAGCAGTACTTC
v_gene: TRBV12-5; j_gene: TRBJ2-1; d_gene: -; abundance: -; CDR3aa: CASGLVRQRPSRDEQFF; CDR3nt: TGTGCTAGTGGTTTGGTACGTCAGCGGCCCTCGAGGGATGAGCAGTTCTTC
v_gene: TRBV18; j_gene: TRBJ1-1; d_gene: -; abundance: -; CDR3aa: CASSPRVEYLPPEAFF; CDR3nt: TGTGCCAGCTCACCCCGAGTGGAGTATTTGCCCCCTGAAGCTTTCTTT
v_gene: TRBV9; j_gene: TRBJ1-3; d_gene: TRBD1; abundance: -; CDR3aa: CASSPRQGSRENTIYF; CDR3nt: TGTGCCAGCAGCCCAAGACAGGGGAGTCGCGAAAACACCATATATTTT
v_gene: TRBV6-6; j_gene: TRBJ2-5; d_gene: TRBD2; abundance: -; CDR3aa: CASSYGGREFETQYF; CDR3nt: TGTGCCAGCAGTTACGGAGGGCGGGAGTTTGAGACCCAGTACTTC
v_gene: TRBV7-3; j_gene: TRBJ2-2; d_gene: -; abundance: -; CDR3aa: CASSVQNTGELFF; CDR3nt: TGTGCCAGCAGCGTCCAGAACACCGGGGAGCTGTTTTTT
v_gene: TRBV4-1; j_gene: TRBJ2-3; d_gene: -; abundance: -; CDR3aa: CASSQFSVPTDTQYF; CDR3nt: TGCGCCAGCAGCCAATTTAGCGTTCCCACAGATACGCAGTATTTT
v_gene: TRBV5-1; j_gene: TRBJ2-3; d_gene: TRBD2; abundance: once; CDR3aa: CASRSVPGLGDTDTQYF; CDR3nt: TGCGCCAGCAGATCCGTACCGGGACTAGGGGACACAGATACGCAGTATTTT
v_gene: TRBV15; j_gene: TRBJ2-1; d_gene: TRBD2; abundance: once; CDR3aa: CATSKTSGRYNEQFF; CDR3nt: TGTGCCACCAGCAAGACTAGCGGGAGATACAATGAGCAGTTCTTC
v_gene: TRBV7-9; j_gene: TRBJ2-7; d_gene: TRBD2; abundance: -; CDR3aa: CASSLGWGLASYEQYF; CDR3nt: TGTGCCAGCAGCTTAGGATGGGGACTAGCGTCCTACGAGCAGTACTTC
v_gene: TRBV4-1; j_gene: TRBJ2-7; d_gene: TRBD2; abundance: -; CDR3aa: CASSQSQRTSGSYEQYF; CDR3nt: TGCGCCAGCAGCCAGTCACAGCGGACTAGCGGGAGTTACGAGCAGTACTTC
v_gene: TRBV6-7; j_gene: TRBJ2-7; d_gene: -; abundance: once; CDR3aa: CASSYVVLYEQYF; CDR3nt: TGTGCCAGCAGTTACGTGGTACTTTACGAGCAGTACTTC
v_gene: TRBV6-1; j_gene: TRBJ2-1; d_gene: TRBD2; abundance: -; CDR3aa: CASSDRGAGGFYNEQFF; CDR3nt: TGTGCCAGCAGTGATCGGGGAGCGGGAGGGTTCTACAATGAGCAGTTCTTC
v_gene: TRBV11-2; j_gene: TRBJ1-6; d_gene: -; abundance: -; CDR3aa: CASSLSQLNSPLHF; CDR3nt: TGTGCCAGCAGCTTGTCACAGCTCAATTCACCCCTCCACTTT
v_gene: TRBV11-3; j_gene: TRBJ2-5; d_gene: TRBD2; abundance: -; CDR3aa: CASSLRAGAWETQYF; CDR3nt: TGTGCCAGCAGCTTACGAGCGGGAGCATGGGAGACCCAGTACTTC
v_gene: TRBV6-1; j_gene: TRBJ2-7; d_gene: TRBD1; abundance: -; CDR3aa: CATGQGVNYEQYF; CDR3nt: TGTGCCACCGGACAGGGGGTGAACTACGAGCAGTACTTC
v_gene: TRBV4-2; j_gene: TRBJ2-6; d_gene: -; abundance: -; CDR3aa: CASSPRAPGANVLTF; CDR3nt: TGTGCCAGCAGCCCCAGGGCTCCTGGGGCCAACGTCCTGACTTTC
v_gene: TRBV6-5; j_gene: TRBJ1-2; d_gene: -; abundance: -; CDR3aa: CASSYSQGAYGYTF; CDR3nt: TGTGCCAGCAGTTACTCGCAGGGCGCCTATGGCTACACCTTC
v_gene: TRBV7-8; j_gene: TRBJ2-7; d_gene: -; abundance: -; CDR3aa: CASSLAGSYEQYF; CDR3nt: TGTGCCAGCAGCTTGGCAGGATCCTACGAGCAGTACTTC
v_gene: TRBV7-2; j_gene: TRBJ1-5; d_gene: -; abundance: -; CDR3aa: CASSFSGDQPQHF; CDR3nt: TGTGCCAGCAGCTTTAGCGGGGATCAGCCCCAGCATTTT
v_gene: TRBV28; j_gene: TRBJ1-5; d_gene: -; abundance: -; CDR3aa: CASSWLPTGLSNQPQHF; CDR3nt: TGTGCCAGCAGTTGGTTGCCCACAGGGTTAAGCAATCAGCCCCAGCATTTT
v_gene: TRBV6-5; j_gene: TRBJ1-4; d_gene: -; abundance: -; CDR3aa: CASSYHTRQFGEKLFF; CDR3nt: TGTGCCAGCAGTTACCATACGCGACAGTTTGGTGAAAAACTGTTTTTT
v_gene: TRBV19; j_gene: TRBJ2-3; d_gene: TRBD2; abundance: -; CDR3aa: CASRIDTSGADTQYF; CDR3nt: TGTGCCAGTAGAATCGATACTAGCGGCGCAGATACGCAGTATTTT
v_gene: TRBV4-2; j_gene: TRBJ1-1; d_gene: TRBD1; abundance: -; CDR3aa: CASSHPTGLTEAFF; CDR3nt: TGTGCCAGCAGCCATCCGACAGGGTTGACTGAAGCTTTCTTT
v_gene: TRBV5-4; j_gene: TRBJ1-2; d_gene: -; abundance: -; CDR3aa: CASSSGTTGSGYTF; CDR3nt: TGTGCCAGCAGCTCCGGGACAACCGGGTCAGGCTACACCTTC
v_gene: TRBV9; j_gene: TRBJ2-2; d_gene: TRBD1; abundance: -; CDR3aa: CASSVGDRKAGELFF; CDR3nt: TGTGCCAGCAGCGTGGGGGACAGAAAAGCCGGGGAGCTGTTTTTT
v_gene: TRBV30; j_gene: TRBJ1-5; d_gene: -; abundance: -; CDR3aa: CAWSREDQPQHF; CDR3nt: TGTGCCTGGAGCAGGGAGGATCAGCCCCAGCATTTT
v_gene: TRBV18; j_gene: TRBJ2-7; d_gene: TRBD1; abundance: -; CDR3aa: CASSPPGQGAPYEQYF; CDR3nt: TGTGCCAGCTCACCCCCGGGACAGGGGGCTCCCTACGAGCAGTACTTC
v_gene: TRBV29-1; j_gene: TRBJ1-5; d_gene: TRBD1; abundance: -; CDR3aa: CSAGGGQGNQPQHF; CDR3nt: TGCAGCGCGGGGGGGGGACAGGGTAATCAGCCCCAGCATTTT
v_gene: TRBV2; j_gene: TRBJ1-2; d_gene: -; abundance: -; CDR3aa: CASSADINYGYTF; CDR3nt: TGTGCCAGCAGCGCGGATATTAACTATGGCTACACCTTC
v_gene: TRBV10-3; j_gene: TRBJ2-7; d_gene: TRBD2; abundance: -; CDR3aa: CAITRTSGTPSEQYF; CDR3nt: TGTGCCATCACTCGGACTAGCGGGACACCGAGCGAGCAGTACTTC
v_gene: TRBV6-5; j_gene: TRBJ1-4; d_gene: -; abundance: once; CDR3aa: CASSYSGTNEKLFF; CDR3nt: TGTGCCAGCAGTTACTCCGGGACTAATGAAAAACTGTTTTTT
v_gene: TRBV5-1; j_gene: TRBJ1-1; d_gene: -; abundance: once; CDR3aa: CASSFVTGNTEAFF; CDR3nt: TGCGCCAGCAGCTTTGTAACAGGGAACACTGAAGCTTTCTTT
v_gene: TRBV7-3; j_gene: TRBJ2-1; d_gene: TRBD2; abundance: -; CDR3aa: CASSLASGRGLNEQFF; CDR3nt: TGTGCCAGCAGCTTAGCTAGCGGGAGGGGGCTAAATGAGCAGTTCTTC
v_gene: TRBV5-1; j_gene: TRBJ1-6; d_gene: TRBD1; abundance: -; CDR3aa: CASSSGQHNSPLHF; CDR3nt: TGCGCCAGCAGCTCGGGACAGCATAATTCACCCCTCCACTTT
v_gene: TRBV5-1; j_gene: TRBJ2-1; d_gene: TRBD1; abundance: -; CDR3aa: CASSLTGGAGNEQFF; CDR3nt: TGCGCCAGCAGCTTGACAGGGGGCGCGGGTAATGAGCAGTTCTTC
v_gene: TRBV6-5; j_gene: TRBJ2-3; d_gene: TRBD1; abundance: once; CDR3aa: CASSRGGQGLDTQYF; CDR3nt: TGTGCCAGCAGCCGCGGGGGACAGGGGTTAGATACGCAGTATTTT
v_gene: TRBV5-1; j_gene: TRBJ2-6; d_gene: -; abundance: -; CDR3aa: CASSLQGDKANVLTF; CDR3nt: TGCGCCAGCAGCTTGCAGGGCGACAAGGCCAACGTCCTGACTTTC
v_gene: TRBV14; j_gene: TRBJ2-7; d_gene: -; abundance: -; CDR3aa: CASSQDHGWEQYF; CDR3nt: TGTGCCAGCAGCCAAGATCACGGGTGGGAGCAGTACTTC
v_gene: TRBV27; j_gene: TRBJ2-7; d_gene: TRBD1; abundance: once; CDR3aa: CASSDRDRGSYEQYF; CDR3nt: TGTGCCAGCAGTGACCGGGACAGGGGCTCCTACGAGCAGTACTTC
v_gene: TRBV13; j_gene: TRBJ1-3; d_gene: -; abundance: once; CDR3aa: CASSRSPNTIYF; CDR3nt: TGTGCCAGCAGCCGTAGCCCCAACACCATATATTTT